The T cell receptor (beta chain) under discussion was sequenced for a study of identical twins. Trimming removed 6 bases from V and 5 bases from J; junction bases left unmatched: 3. The germline gives CDR1 LGHNT, CDR2 FRNRAP. This CDR3 has 14 amino acids. Via MiXCR, TCRdb re-called the 5' RACE reads, giving one row per CDR3 protein. The table includes 700,000 to 950,000 distinct CDR3 sequences, 10% to 15% detected once. The sample was also reused in another study, on yellow fever vaccine responses in identical twins.

The chain combines TRBV12-5 with TRBJ2-1; 11 positions match TRBD2. This sequence originates from a woman between 18 and 30 years old in good health. Sequencing was carried out using PBMCs. The CDR3 is CASGRGLADNEQFF. In nucleotides, the CDR3 is TGTGCTAGTGGGAGGGGACTAGCGGACAATGAGCAGTTCTTC.